This TCR beta chain appears in the sequencing data of a study of shared clonotypes between healthy human individuals. Study information: There were three CD4 naive, three CD4 memory, two CD8 naive and one CD8 memory plates per donor.

Trimming stripped 5 bases from V and 5 bases from J, with 12 bases between. There are 14 residues in the CDR3. Germline values: CDR1 MDHEN, CDR2 SYDVKM. This clone appeared a single time. Naive CD8 cells were CD45RO-negative, positively selected for CCR7, excluding terminally differentiated effector memory CD45RA+ cells. Clones were sequenced by immunoSEQ multiplex PCR, and TCRdb holds only the in-frame ones, with some missing. The profile covers some 2.1 million clones, with approximately 92% appearing a single time and more than 1.5% taken by the ten largest. The sequence came from a man younger than 30 in good health. Some clones in this sample may be carry-over from other donors' samples. Sequences were obtained from naive CD8+ T cells from PBMCs. The chain joins TRBV28 to TRBJ1-4; D may be TRBD1 (6 bases). The DNA of the CDR3 is TGTGCCAGCAGTGGGGGGGCGCCCAATGAAAAACTGTTTTTT. Amino acid sequence: CASSGGAPNEKLFF. Combining the CDR3 with reference TRBV28 and TRBJ1-4 gives the whole variable domain DVKVTQSSRYLVKRTGEKVFLECVQDMDHENMFWYRQDPGLGLRLIYFSYDVKMKEKGDIPEGYSVSREKKERFSLILESASTNQTSMYLCASSGGAPNEKLFFGSGTQLSVL.